These 14 T cell receptor beta chains were all obtained from the same sample, sequenced in a study of T cell responses to AZD1222 COVID-19 vaccine. Generated by immunoSEQ multiplex PCR, the TCRdb table keeps only in-frame clones and is missing some. Of about 150,000 clones listed, roughly 90% are singletons. Sequencing was performed on peripheral blood, taken on day 0 of AZD1222 vaccination. The receptor source for this set is an adult in good health.

The J gene is TRBJ1-1, the V gene TRBV7-2; no firm D call. Looked up from germline, CDR1 is SGHTA and CDR2 is FQGNSA. This CDR3 is 15 amino acids long. Trimming shortened V by 5 bases and J by 0 bases, and 13 bases separated the two germline ends. Written as DNA, the CDR3 is TGTGCCAGCAGCGTAAGTCGGGAGGTGAACACTGAAGCTTTCTTT. Its translation: CASSVSREVNTEAFF.

The chain combines TRBV5-5 with TRBJ2-5; D possibly matches TRBD1 or TRBD2 (5 bases each). In germline, CDR1 is SGHKS, CDR2 YYEKEE (reference sequence). This CDR3 spans 15 amino acids. V lost 5 bases and J lost 1, with 15 bases in between. CDR3 region: CASSSRGRIQETQYF. In DNA, the CDR3 is TGTGCCAGCAGTTCCCGGGGACGGATCCAAGAGACCCAGTACTTC.

V gene TRBV5-5 combines with J gene TRBJ1-1; TRBD1 agrees at 11 bases. Germline assignment: CDR1 SGHKS and CDR2 YYEKEE (reference sequence). Trimming took 3 bases from V and 6 from J; bases not matched to a gene: 7. The CDR3 consists of 15 residues. The CDR3 reads CASSSGQGDFAEAFF. CDR3 sequence (DNA): TGTGCCAGCAGCTCGGGACAGGGGGATTTCGCTGAAGCTTTCTTT.

This clone was observed a few times. V and J are TRBV4-3 and TRBJ1-2, with 8 bases matching TRBD1. With 0 bases clipped from V and 7 bases from J, the junction kept 13 bases outside the gene matches. CDR3 length equals 17 residues. Per germline, CDR1 LGHNA and CDR2 YSLEER. DNA of the CDR3: TGCGCCAGCAGCCAAGATTACGGTTCAGGGGGCCGCAGTGGCTACACCTTC. Translated, it gives CASSQDYGSGGRSGYTF.

This clone was seen more than once but under ten times. The rearrangement links TRBV11-3 to TRBJ2-7, with a weak D call TRBD2 (5 bases). Germline CDR1 and CDR2: SGHNT and YENEEA. The CDR3 covers 13 residues. V was shortened by 3 bases and J by 6 bases, with 12 bases between the two germline ends. The CDR3 DNA reads as TGTGCCAGCAGCTTTTTCCCCGAGGGCGAGCAGTACTTC. It encodes CASSFFPEGEQYF.

The V call is TRBV2, the J call TRBJ1-1; D gene ambiguous. Germline V lookup: CDR1 SNHLY, CDR2 FYNNEI. V was trimmed by 6 bases and J by 4 bases, leaving 18 bases between them. This CDR3 contains 15 residues. The DNA for the CDR3 is TGTGCCAGCAGGGCACCCTCAAGGACGGTCACTGAAGCTTTCTTT. Amino acid sequence: CASRAPSRTVTEAFF.

The chain combines TRBV7-2 with TRBJ1-3; 8 bases fit TRBD1. The germline V gene has CDR1 SGHTA and CDR2 FQGNSA. Losses at the gene ends were 2 bases for V and 4 bases for J; bases not matched to a gene: 10. The CDR3 extends over 17 amino acids. The CDR3 coding sequence is TGTGCCAGCAGCTTAAGCACAGGGGGAATGGGAGGAAACACCATATATTTT. Amino acids: CASSLSTGGMGGNTIYF.

This chain connects TRBV13 to TRBJ2-3; possibly TRBD1 for D (6 bases). V lost 5 bases and J lost 4, with 19 bases in between. CDR1 and CDR2 (germline): PRHDT, FYEKMQ (reference sequence). The length of the CDR3 is 16 residues. The CDR3 nucleotides read TGTGCCAGCAGCGACATCAACAGGGCATCAGCAGATACGCAGTATTTT. It is translated as CASSDINRASADTQYF. The full variable domain, rest sourced from reference TRBV13 and TRBJ2-3, is AAGVIQSPRHLIKEKRETATLKCYPIPRHDTVYWYQQGPGQDPQFLISFYEKMQSDKGSIPDRFSAQQFSDYHSELNMSSLELGDSALYFCASSDINRASADTQYFGPGTRLTVL.

This chain uses TRBV19 with TRBJ1-1, with a tentative D call TRBD1 (6 bases). V gave up 4 bases and J gave up 4 bases, with 22 bases separating them. The CDR3 is 17 amino acids. Germline V gene sequence: CDR1 LNHDA, CDR2 SQIVND (reference sequence). CDR3 nucleotide sequence: TGTGCCAGTAGTACCACAGGGTCCCAACTTTTTAGCACTGAAGCTTTCTTT. This sequence encodes CASSTTGSQLFSTEAFF.

The rearrangement joins TRBV11-3 to TRBJ1-3; D is uncertain. This CDR3 has 13 residues. The V gene lost 0 bases and the J gene lost 6 bases, with 6 bases spanning the gap. Germline CDR1 SGHNT, CDR2 YENEEA. CDR3 protein: CASSLDRVNTIYF. DNA of the CDR3: TGTGCCAGCAGCTTAGATCGTGTAAACACCATATATTTT. Full variable domain (outside the CDR3, taken from reference TRBV11-3 and TRBJ1-3): EAGVVQSPRYKIIEKKQPVAFWCNPISGHNTLYWYLQNLGQGPELLIRYENEEAVDDSQLPKDRFSAERLKGVDSTLKIQPAELGDSAVYLCASSLDRVNTIYFGEGSWLTVV.

The chain has TRBV11-3 and TRBJ2-3; 15 positions match TRBD2. This CDR3 comprises 17 residues. Looked up from germline, CDR1 is SGHNT and CDR2 is YENEEA. J lost 2 bases, V lost 4 bases, and 4 bases had no gene match. The CDR3 nucleotides are TGTGCCAGCAGCTCGGGACTAGCGGGGGGCACCACAGATACGCAGTATTTT. Amino acids: CASSSGLAGGTTDTQYF.

The chain has TRBV11-2 and TRBJ2-5, with 7 bases lining up with TRBD1. Unmatched junction bases numbered 10, after V lost 4 bases and J lost 5 bases. This CDR3 comprises 15 residues. CDR1 is SGHAT, CDR2 FQNNGV, per germline. The CDR3 reads CASSYRDSPTETQYF. CDR3 DNA sequence: TGTGCCAGCAGCTATCGGGACAGCCCCACGGAGACCCAGTACTTC.

This chain links TRBV5-1 with TRBJ2-7, with D unresolved. Germline V gene sequence: CDR1 SGHRS, CDR2 YFSETQ. This CDR3 spans 14 amino acids. Trimming stripped 3 bases from V and 2 bases from J, with 12 bases between. In nucleotides, the CDR3 is TGCGCCAGCAGCTCCACAGAGAATCCCTACGAGCAGTACTTC. It translates to CASSSTENPYEQYF.

The CDR3 here is CASTPWRDGANVLTF. CDR3 nucleotide sequence: TGTGCCAGCACCCCATGGAGGGATGGGGCCAACGTCCTGACTTTC. The genes are TRBV6-2 or TRBV6-3 and TRBJ2-6; a possible D gene is TRBD2 (6 bases). Looked up from germline, CDR1 is MNHEY and CDR2 is SVGEGT. The length of the CDR3 is 15 residues. Trimming cost V 7 bases and J 3 bases, with 13 bases left between them.